The entry that follows covers one T cell receptor (beta chain) sequence. The antigen remains undetermined. This sample is part of a study of shared clonotypes between healthy human individuals. It was at deep level that the assay was run. The method was immunoSEQ multiplex PCR; TCRdb's version includes in-frame clones alone and lacks a portion of them. This table has roughly 1 million clones, about 80% appearing once. Findings and limits, study-wide: Naive CD4 clonotypes overlapped across several donors at roughly 4.5%. Few donors restricted represented genetic and exposure-history diversity. Read depth was anticipated to influence clonotype sharing among donors.

This TCR was recovered from a man aged 18 to 35 in good health. Some clones in this sample may be carry-over from other donors' samples. The sequencing input was memory CD4+ T cells from PBMCs. Subset noted: CD45RA-negative fraction.

The CDR3 nucleotides read TGTGCCAGCAGCCGAATCGGGACAGGGGCCTTACGCTCCTACAATGAGCAGTTCTTC. This gives the protein CASSRIGTGALRSYNEQFF. The chain is built from TRBV7-6 and TRBJ2-1, with 10 bases lining up with TRBD1. This CDR3 has 19 amino acids. Per germline, CDR1 SGHVS and CDR2 FNYEAQ. V was clipped by 5 bases and J by 0 bases; unmatched bases: 13.